Listed here are 16 T cell receptor beta chains from one sample, sequenced in a study of T cells in Graves' hyperthyroidism and ophthalmopathy. Amplification targeted TCR beta CDR3 regions from RNA transcripts. Initially, a first-round RT-PCR of the TCR CDR3 employed the HTBI primer set. TCRdb independently ran MiXCR on the multiplex PCR reads; one entry per CDR3 protein. The profile shows over 250,000 distinct CDR3 sequences, about 25% of them singletons. Sequencing was carried out using blood. The receptors stem from a man aged 35 to 55 with Graves' hyperthyroidism that later progressed to Graves' ophthalmopathy.

The chain is built from TRBV20-1 and TRBJ1-1; 8 nucleotides match TRBD1. Trimming at V came to 1 base and at J to 5 bases, leaving 3 bases not matched to a gene. CDR1 and CDR2 from the germline V gene are DFQATT and SNEGSKA (reference sequence). The CDR3 sequence is 13 residues long. The CDR3 sequence is CSARGQGWTEAFF. CDR3 sequence (DNA): TGCAGTGCTAGAGGACAGGGGTGGACTGAAGCTTTCTTT.

In its sample, this clonotype was seen many times. The J gene is TRBJ1-2, the V gene TRBV7-2; TRBD1 is a possible D gene (5 bases). Germline V gene lookup returns CDR1 SGHTA and CDR2 FQGNSA. The CDR3 is 14 amino acids. V lost 6 bases and J 5 bases, leaving 16 bases between the germline ends. Here the CDR3 DNA reads TGTGCCAGCAGGTGGTCCCGGGACCTTTATGGCTACACCTTC. Protein: CASRWSRDLYGYTF.

CDR3 loop: CASSGSVWELFF. CDR3 DNA: TGTGCCAGCAGCGGAAGTGTCTGGGAGCTGTTTTTT. V gene TRBV11-3 combines with J gene TRBJ2-2; D not certain. The germline gives CDR1 SGHNT, CDR2 YENEEA. This CDR3 comprises 12 residues. Between the trimmed V and J ends, which lost 5 bases and 9 bases, there was a span of 10 bases.

This clonotype came up many times. V and J are TRBV20-1 and TRBJ1-2, with TRBD1 matching over 9 bases. V trimming: 1 base; J trimming: 6 bases; junction bases outside the gene matches: 9. The CDR3 totals 15 residues. Germline V gene data show CDR1 as DFQATT and CDR2 as SNEGSKA (reference sequence). The CDR3 region has the DNA TGCAGTGCTAGAGGGGGACAGGGAGGAATCCATGGCTACACCTTC. This translates into CSARGGQGGIHGYTF.

The V call is TRBV18, the J call TRBJ1-3, with D tentatively TRBD1 (6 bases). Trimming left V 4 bases short and J 0 bases short, with 13 bases between. This CDR3 comprises 16 residues. Germline values: CDR1 KGHSH, CDR2 LQKENI. In nucleotides, the CDR3 is TGTGCCAGCTCACTCGACAGGCGGAGCTCTGGAAACACCATATATTTT. It yields the protein CASSLDRRSSGNTIYF. Looking up the rest from reference TRBV18 and TRBJ1-3 gives the full variable domain: NAGVMQNPRHLVRRRGQEARLRCSPMKGHSHVYWYRQLPEEGLKFMVYLQKENIIDESGMPKERFSAEFPKEGPSILRIQQVVRGDSAAYFCASSLDRRSSGNTIYFGEGSWLTVV.

The CDR3 protein is CASSYRQRGNTIYF. CDR3 nucleotides: TGTGCCAGCAGTTACCGGCAGCGCGGAAACACCATATATTTT. The V and J genes are TRBV6-5 and TRBJ1-3; no definite D call. Germline values: CDR1 MNHEY, CDR2 SVGAGI. The CDR3 is 14 amino acids. With 2 bases removed from V and 4 bases from J, the gap between germline ends came to 9 bases.

Of note for this clonotype: This could be a read error, since a much larger clone is one nucleotide away. The V call is TRBV5-1, the J call TRBJ2-5; D is perhaps TRBD1 (5 bases). The germline CDR1 and CDR2 sequences are SGHRS and YFSETQ. This CDR3 is built from 15 residues. The CDR3 sequence is CASSLDVGPQGTQYF. CDR3 DNA sequence: TGCGCCAGCAGCTTGGACGTGGGGCCCCAAGGGACCCAGTACTTC. The variable domain in full, completed from reference TRBV5-1 and TRBJ2-5, reads KAGVTQTPRYLIKTRGQQVTLSCSPISGHRSVSWYQQTPGQGLQFLFEYFSETQRNKGNFPGRFSGRQFSNSRSEMNVSTLELGDSALYLCASSLDVGPQGTQYFGPGTRLLVL.

This clonotype was counted ten times or more. The rearrangement joins TRBV20-1 to TRBJ1-2; D gene ambiguous. V was shortened by 6 bases and J by 3 bases, with 5 bases between the two germline ends. The germline gives CDR1 DFQATT, CDR2 SNEGSKA (reference sequence). CDR3 length: 10 residues. This chain's CDR3 is CSADYYGYTF. The CDR3 nucleotides read TGCAGTGCAGATTACTATGGCTACACCTTC.

The chain is built from TRBV5-6 and TRBJ2-2; D might be TRBD1 or TRBD2, each matching 5 bases. Germline V CDR1 and CDR2: SGHDT, YYEEEE. The V and J ends lost 2 bases and 4 bases respectively, with 12 bases between them. The CDR3 has 15 residues. The CDR3: CASSFGTALTGELFF. CDR3 nucleotides: TGTGCCAGCAGCTTCGGGACGGCCCTCACCGGGGAGCTGTTTTTT.

As concerns this clonotype: The conserved phenylalanine or tryptophan normally closing the CDR3 is absent here, so this likely arose from a read error. The rearrangement links TRBV30 to TRBJ1-1, with 7 positions matching TRBD1. V trimming: 0 bases; J trimming: 3 bases; junction bases outside the gene matches: 10. The CDR3 runs 16 residues. CDR1 and CDR2 from the germline V gene are GTSNPN and SVGIG (reference sequence). In DNA form, the CDR3 reads TGTGCCTGGAGTGTACAGTATAGGGGGCCGGACACTGAAGCTTTCTCT. Translating gives CAWSVQYRGPDTEAFS.

At least ten counts were recorded for this clonotype. The chain uses TRBV28 and TRBJ1-1; 7 bases fit TRBD1. The CDR3 totals 15 residues. Germline CDR1 and CDR2: MDHEN and SYDVKM. J lost 6 bases, V lost 6 bases, and 13 bases had no gene match. The CDR3 bases are TGTGCCAGCAGAACCCAGGGACAGAGGGCCGCTGAAGCTTTCTTT. This gives the protein CASRTQGQRAAEAFF.

This clonotype was detected many times. This chain connects TRBV24-1 to TRBJ2-7; the D gene is possibly TRBD2 (6 bases). There are 16 residues in the CDR3. Germline V gene sequence: CDR1 KGHDR, CDR2 SFDVKD. The V gene lost 0 bases and the J gene lost 4 bases, with 15 bases spanning the gap. The CDR3 DNA follows: TGTGCCACCAGTGATTTGAACGGGAGCGGGTCATACGAGCAGTACTTC. This gives the protein CATSDLNGSGSYEQYF.

This clonotype was recorded at least ten times. The rearrangement uses TRBV28 and TRBJ1-3, with D unclear. CDR3 length: 12 residues. CDR1 and CDR2 (germline): MDHEN, SYDVKM. V was clipped by 3 bases and J by 4 bases, with 4 bases between them. Written as DNA, the CDR3 is TGTGCCAGCAGTTTCTGGGGAAACACCATATATTTT. This sequence encodes CASSFWGNTIYF.

This chain links TRBV6-1 with TRBJ1-4, with D perhaps TRBD1 (6 bases). V was pared by 2 bases and J by 7 bases, with 17 bases between. Germline V CDR1 and CDR2: MNHNS, SASEGT. This CDR3 spans 16 amino acids. The chain's CDR3 is CASSETGGGGSEKLFF. CDR3 coding DNA: TGTGCCAGCAGTGAAACGGGAGGGGGAGGGAGTGAAAAACTGTTTTTT.

This clonotype appeared many times. This chain uses TRBV30 with TRBJ1-6; D is undetermined. The CDR3 has 15 residues. Germline CDR1 GTSNPN, CDR2 SVGIG (reference sequence). Trimming removed 0 bases from V and 9 bases from J, with 15 bases in between. The CDR3: CAWSVPWAGSSPLHF. The CDR3 DNA reads as TGTGCCTGGAGTGTACCGTGGGCTGGGAGTTCACCCCTCCACTTT.

This clonotype was detected ten times or more. The rearrangement links TRBV15 to TRBJ2-7, with TRBD1 identical over 11 bases. CDR1 is LNHNV, CDR2 YYDKDF, per germline (reference sequence). J was trimmed by 4 bases and V by 0 bases; bases with no gene match: 5. The CDR3 spans 16 residues. CDR3 sequence (DNA): TGTGCCACCAGCAGAGAAGGGGGGACAGGGGGTTACGAGCAGTACTTC. Translation gives CATSREGGTGGYEQYF.